These 17 T cell receptor beta chains originate from one sample sequenced in a study of T cells expressing NK-cell markers. TCRdb reprocessed the 5' RACE reads and keeps a single row for each CDR3 protein, giving no DNA. In total, the table holds about 460,000 distinct CDR3 sequences. Sequenced: blood T cells: a sorted CD56 or NKG2C T cell subset, CD4+ or CD8+ T cells, or bulk PBMC T cells (not recorded which). All receptors come from a woman aged 50 to 60 in good health.

The V call is TRBV19, the J call TRBJ2-3. This CDR3 is 13 amino acids long. Germline V gives CDR1 LNHDA, CDR2 SQIVND (reference sequence). CDR3: CASSIVARDTQYF.

The V gene is TRBV2, the J gene TRBJ2-5; the D gene TCRdb calls, TRBD2, cannot be checked with no DNA. This CDR3 comprises 14 residues. In germline, CDR1 is SNHLY, CDR2 FYNNEI. This chain's CDR3 is CASSVGTSGVTQYF.

V gene TRBV7-9 combines with J gene TRBJ2-5; TCRdb lists TRBD2, though no DNA is available to test this call. CDR3 length: 15 residues. CDR1 and CDR2 from the germline V gene are SEHNR and FQNEAQ (reference sequence). The CDR3 reads CASSGKGLEQETQYF. Variable domain in full (rest from reference TRBV7-9 and TRBJ2-5): DTGVSQNPRHKITKRGQNVTFRCDPISEHNRLYWYRQTLGQGPEFLTYFQNEAQLEKSRLLSDRFSAERPKGSFSTLEIQRTEQGDSAMYLCASSGKGLEQETQYFGPGTRLLVL.

CDR3: CASSLGTPAEAFF. The V gene is TRBV12-3 or TRBV12-4, the J gene TRBJ1-1; TCRdb returns TRBD1, unconfirmable since there is no DNA. The CDR3 extends over 13 amino acids.

The chain couples TRBV23-1 to TRBJ2-3; TCRdb calls TRBD2, which cannot be checked without DNA. TRBV23-1 is identified as an open reading frame with a role that is uncertain. CDR3 length: 17 amino acids. CDR3 sequence: CASSPREASGSSDTQYF.

The rearrangement links TRBV5-5 to TRBJ1-4; TCRdb's D call, TRBD1, is unchecked because there is no DNA. The CDR3 loop spans 17 amino acids. Germline V CDR1 and CDR2: SGHKS, YYEKEE (reference sequence). CDR3: CASSLGSDRLPGEKLFF.

The CDR3 loop reads CSAREEQLNYGYTF. The chain is built from TRBV20-1 and TRBJ1-2. Germline CDR1 is DFQATT and CDR2 is SNEGSKA (reference sequence). The CDR3 is 14 amino acids.

The V gene is TRBV20-1, the J gene TRBJ2-3; TCRdb proposes TRBD1, but this gene call is untestable without DNA. The CDR3 is made up of 15 amino acids. Per germline, CDR1 DFQATT and CDR2 SNEGSKA (reference sequence). CDR3 amino acids: CSAEGGRGREDTQYF.

V is TRBV9 and J is TRBJ2-3; TCRdb indicates TRBD2, and absent DNA this call remains unverified. The CDR3 covers 16 residues. From germline, CDR1 is SGDLS and CDR2 YYNGEE. This CDR3 reads CASSVESTGWADTQYF.

The V gene is TRBV12-3 or TRBV12-4, the J gene TRBJ2-7. This CDR3 region has 13 residues. CDR3: CASSLVNRYEQYF.

The V and J genes are TRBV20-1 and TRBJ2-2; no DNA is available, so the TRBD2 call from TCRdb remains unchecked. This CDR3 is 17 amino acids long. Germline lookup yields CDR1 DFQATT and CDR2 SNEGSKA (reference sequence). This CDR3 reads CSARKLAGSRDAGELFF.

The rearrangement joins TRBV9 to TRBJ2-3; TCRdb indicates TRBD2, and absent DNA this call remains unverified. Looked up from germline, CDR1 is SGDLS and CDR2 is YYNGEE. The CDR3 runs 15 residues. The CDR3 here is CASKLTSGRDDTQYF.

The V call is TRBV11-3, the J call TRBJ2-7; there is no DNA to check the TCRdb D call of TRBD1. This CDR3 is built from 13 residues. Germline CDR1 and CDR2: SGHNT and YENEEA. This CDR3 reads CASKSPRSYEQYF.

J is TRBJ1-4 and V is TRBV3-1; the D call of TRBD1 rests on TCRdb alone, since no DNA is present to check it. This CDR3 comprises 16 residues. Germline V lookup: CDR1 LGHDT, CDR2 YNNKEL (reference sequence). This CDR3 reads CASSPTRQGSFGKLFF.

The rearrangement joins TRBV3-1 to TRBJ2-2; TCRdb designates TRBD1, a call that cannot be tested without DNA. CDR3 length: 16 residues. CDR1 LGHDT and CDR2 YNNKEL come from the germline V gene (reference sequence). The CDR3 spells CASSPWGQAKTGELFF. Full variable domain (rest looked up from reference TRBV3-1 and TRBJ2-2): DTAVSQTPKYLVTQMGNDKSIKCEQNLGHDTMYWYKQDSKKFLKIMFSYNNKELIINETVPNRFSPKSPDKAHLNLHINSLELGDSAVYFCASSPWGQAKTGELFFGEGSRLTVL.

V and J are TRBV3-1 and TRBJ1-6; the TCRdb call, TRBD1, lacks DNA for checking. Per germline, CDR1 LGHDT and CDR2 YNNKEL (reference sequence). This CDR3 spans 15 amino acids. The CDR3 here is CASSQVLRGENPLHF.

V is TRBV25-1 and J is TRBJ1-5. The CDR3 spans 16 residues. CDR1 MGHDK and CDR2 SYGVNS come from the germline V gene. This CDR3 is CASSESRQGLNQPQHF. Supplemented by reference TRBV25-1 and TRBJ1-5, the full variable domain reads EADIYQTPRYLVIGTGKKITLECSQTMGHDKMYWYQQDPGMELHLIHYSYGVNSTEKGDLSSESTVSRIRTEHFPLTLESARPSHTSQYLCASSESRQGLNQPQHFGDGTRLSIL.